The present entry profiles one T cell receptor (beta chain) with its context. The data were taken from a study of blood T cell repertoires in COVID-19. Sequenced by immunoSEQ multiplex PCR; TCRdb stores in-frame clones only, minus some. The data show some 87,000 clones, with about 90% seen just once and 4% to 4.5% held by the top ten. This CDR3 has 16 residues. Germline lookup yields CDR1 SGHTA and CDR2 FQGNSA. Trimming cost V 5 bases and J 5 bases, with 18 bases left between them. Patients of the Seattle cohort, enrolled during active infection, were followed longitudinally. The sequenced sample consisted of peripheral blood. The clonotype comes from a human donor with COVID-19, enrolled during active disease. The donor label of this sample is uncertain. The rearrangement links TRBV7-2 to TRBJ2-2; TRBD2 might be the D (6 bases). CDR3 nucleotides: TGTGCCAGCAGCGCCTGGACTGCCGGGGGAACCGGGGAGCTGTTTTTT. Translated: CASSAWTAGGTGELFF.